This TCR beta chain was profiled in a study of cytomegalovirus exposure and HLA in healthy donors. Findings of the study overall: What a later analysis showed was that several of the most significant clusters appeared linked to common viral pathogens.

Note on this clone: What it binds is unknown.

The PCR used 60 Vbeta and 13 Jbeta primers. The assay was immunoSEQ multiplex PCR, and TCRdb's table has in-frame clones only and misses some. The table lists some 150,000 clones, roughly 78% of them singletons. Sample: PBMCs. This receptor was obtained from a man in his late teens or twenties in good health and CMV-seropositive.

In DNA form, the CDR3 reads TGTGCCAGCAGTGGGACTAGCGGGAGTTACGAGCAGTACTTC. Its protein is CASSGTSGSYEQYF. This sequence joins TRBV6-1 and TRBJ2-7; TRBD2 matches 13 bases. This CDR3 comprises 14 residues. Per germline, CDR1 MNHNS and CDR2 SASEGT. After removal of 4 bases from V and 4 bases from J, the junction contained 1 base not matched to a gene.